This T cell receptor beta chain was profiled in a study of T cells after yellow fever vaccination (dated by TCRdb to about 2019). For context, the study as a whole: Libraries from fractions with low cell numbers were prepared with the SMART-Seq v4 Ultra Low Input RNA kit. To follow T-cell clones before and after both primary and booster YFV17D yellow fever vaccination, bulk TCR alpha and beta repertoires underwent longitudinal sequencing. The cohort comprised two healthy male donors, one aged 18 to 30 and one aged 30 to 40 years. Blood was collected at multiple timepoints before and after primary and secondary immunization, and bulk PBMC replicates and cell subsets were isolated. General findings and caveats noted by the study authors: Only two donors were included in the study, so the extent to which the findings can be generalized is limited. After the booster, most of the clones that had expanded following primary vaccination were detected again (around 95% of CD4 and roughly nine tenths of CD8), which suggests that memory was broadly maintained. Because abundant contaminating clonotypes from the bulk population could be contained in FACS-sorted repertoires, computational filtering was required. Compared with the primary T-cell response, the secondary T-cell response was faster but weaker, reaching its peak on day 5 rather than on day 15. A small fraction of clonotypes showed up in both the CD4 and CD8 compartments, probably as a result of convergent recombination.

Trimming takes 4 bases off V and 4 bases off J; junction bases not matched to a gene: 8. The CDR3 runs 17 residues from the cysteine to the phenylalanine. The entry retains the CDR3 DNA only, 51 bases that are in frame from base 1. The germline V gene gives CDR1 as SGHAT and CDR2 as FQNNGV. This clonotype turned up a few times. Its antigen has not been determined. Base quality data are lacking; no much larger clone is found one base away. The treatment or condition label corresponds to: live attenuated yellow fever vaccine strain. At every blood-draw timepoint, two biological replicates of bulk PBMCs were collected. PBMCs were isolated from peripheral blood using a standard Ficoll-Paque protocol. RNA was extracted with TriZol from bulk PBMCs, CD4 and CD8 fractions, and dextramer-positive and dextramer-negative fractions. TCR cDNA was synthesized by 5'RACE template switching, through which a universal primer site and unique molecular identifiers were introduced. cDNA synthesis was primed from both the TCR alpha and TCR beta constant segments. Two PCR steps were used to amplify libraries, with sample barcodes and sequencing adapters being added in the second step. Sequencing of the libraries was done on either Illumina HiSeq 2500 (2x100 bp) or NovaSeq (2x150 bp). The study's own analysis went as follows. MIGEC was used to demultiplex reads and collapse the reads into UMI consensus sequences, and MiXCR was used for V(D)J alignment. Vaccine-responding clonotypes were identified with edgeR using replicate PBMC samples, with FDR below 0.01 and a log2 fold change above 5 up to day 15 being required. CD4 or CD8 identity was assigned to each bulk clonotype according to whether the clonotype was present at higher abundance in the sequenced CD4 repertoire or the sequenced CD8 repertoire. The public reads were reprocessed in TCRdb via fastp at Q25 and MiXCR, keeping in-frame beta chains. Rows matching on CDR3 protein sequence are summarized as one entry with the most common DNA and genes. TCRdb, not the original authors, processed these V and J calls. For this sample there are 400,000 or so distinct CDR3 sequences; more than 5.5% appear just once. Jointly, the top ten make up around 16% of the sample.

The sequence is built from TRBV11-2 and TRBJ2-1, with 12 bases in between that match TRBD2. The sequencing used PBMCs, collected 5 days after the yellow fever booster vaccination. The sequence came from a man aged 25 to 40 who received the YFV17D yellow fever vaccine. The nucleotide sequence is TGTGCCAGCAGCTCCAACGGACTAGCGGGGAATTACAATGAGCAGTTCTTC. Its protein product is CASSSNGLAGNYNEQFF.